Listed below are T cell receptor beta chains from one sample, sequenced in a study of shared clonotypes between healthy human individuals. Assay: immunoSEQ multiplex PCR; the TCRdb copy retains only in-frame clones and omits some. The sample carries about 680,000 clones, 55% to 85% recorded once. The sequencing input was memory CD4+ T cells sorted from blood. These receptors all come from a woman in her 30s in good health. Both conserved end residues are part of each CDR3.

V gene	CDR3 protein
TRBV7-9	CATGLAGVYEQYF
TRBV5-1	CASSLEAGGAGETQYF
TRBV9	CASSVDVRGNEQFF
TRBV5-1	CASSGTDLDTGELFF
TRBV6-5	CASSSGQAGEKLFF
TRBV7-9	CASNGGGGVYNEQFF
TRBV28	CASRPGQASGYTF
TRBV19	CASSVLRGDNTEAFF
TRBV7-9	CASSSTDQPQHF
TRBV6-5	CASSSEVWQTSYEQYF
TRBV6-6	CASSPGTWNEKLFF
TRBV29-1	CSAGDSLSSYEQYF
TRBV2	CASQKSSSYEQYF
TRBV7-9	CASSLVEGSNEKLFF
TRBV7-9	CAITDRGLYEQYF
TRBV19	CASTALGDYGYTF
TRBV5-1	CASSLGPLAAERETQYF
TRBV20-1	CSATDGDEQFF
TRBV7-7	CASSPLRSGEQFF
TRBV28	CASTPTHVAKNIQYF
TRBV27	CASSARQGRHYGYTF
TRBV4-2	CASSQDRRRVGETQYF
TRBV2	CASSGGPGTQYF
TRBV4-1	CASSQGGEAGYGYTF
TRBV5-1	CASSLVGLSSYNEQFF
TRBV5-1	CASSLLGPYEQYF